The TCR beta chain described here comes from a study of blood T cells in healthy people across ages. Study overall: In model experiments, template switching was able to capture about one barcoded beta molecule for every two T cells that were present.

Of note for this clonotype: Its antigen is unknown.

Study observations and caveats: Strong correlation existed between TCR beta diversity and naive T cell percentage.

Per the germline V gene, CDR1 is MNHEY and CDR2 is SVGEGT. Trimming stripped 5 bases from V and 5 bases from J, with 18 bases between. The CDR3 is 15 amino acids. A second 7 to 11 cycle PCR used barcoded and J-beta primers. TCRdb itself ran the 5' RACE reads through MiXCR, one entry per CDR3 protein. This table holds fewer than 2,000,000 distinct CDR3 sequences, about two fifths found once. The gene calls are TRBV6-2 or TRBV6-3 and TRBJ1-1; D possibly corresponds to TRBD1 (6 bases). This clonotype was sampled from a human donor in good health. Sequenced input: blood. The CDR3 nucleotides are TGTGCCAGCAGTCCCCGTCGGGGGGCAGGTACTGAAGCTTTCTTT. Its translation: CASSPRRGAGTEAFF.